Listed here are 30 T cell receptor beta chains from one sample, sequenced in a study of beta chain features in type 1 diabetes (dated by TCRdb to 2017 to 2018). Libraries were prepared through the immunoSEQ multiplex PCR assay. The entire amount of isolated RNA was reverse transcribed using the High Capacity cDNA Reverse Transcription Kit, so the sequenced TCRB transcripts were expressed ones. TCRdb stores this immuneACCESS table with in-frame sequences only. Part of the clones is absent; in the studies checked, under half of the shortfall reflects unresolved V genes, and no reason is known for the rest. Recorded for this sample are over 65,000 clones; roughly 34% of them occurred a single time. The ten largest clones take up about 0.42% of the sample. The specimen sequenced was stem cell memory CD4+ T cells from blood. The cell subset or site label here, explained by the study, means: stem cell-like memory CD4+ T cells. The receptors originated from a woman in her late teens or twenties in good health.

A single count supports this clone. The chain joins TRBV2 to TRBJ1-2; TRBD1 aligns across 8 bases. This CDR3 is 14 amino acids long. Germline CDR1 is SNHLY and CDR2 is FYNNEI. Trimming removed 5 bases from V and 4 bases from J; junction bases left unmatched: 6. CDR3: CASSFGTGSYGYTF. The CDR3 DNA follows: TGTGCCAGCAGTTTCGGGACAGGAAGCTATGGCTACACCTTC.

Note on this clone: The same CDR3 is also encoded by other DNA sequences in this sample. This sequence joins TRBV5-1 and TRBJ1-5, with TRBD1 matching over 7 bases. The CDR3 runs 13 residues. Trimming at V came to 1 base and at J to 6 bases, leaving 1 base not matched to a gene. CDR1 and CDR2 from the germline V gene are SGHRS and YFSETQ. The CDR3 DNA reads TGCGCCAGCAGCTTGAACAGGGGTCAGCCCCAGCATTTT. This translates into CASSLNRGQPQHF.

Only a few counts were recorded for this clone. V and J are TRBV29-1 and TRBJ1-2; possible D gene TRBD1, 5 bases. V was trimmed by 7 bases and J by 5 bases, leaving 11 bases between them. The CDR3 spans 11 residues. The V gene's germline CDR1 is SQVTM and CDR2 ANQGSEA. The CDR3 region is CSASTDYGYTF. The CDR3 region has the DNA TGCAGCGCTTCGACAGATTATGGCTACACCTTC. The entire variable domain, with the rest obtained from reference TRBV29-1 and TRBJ1-2, is as follows: SAVISQKPSRDICQRGTSLTIQCQVDSQVTMMFWYRQQPGQSLTLIATANQGSEATYESGFVIDKFPISRPNLTFSTLTVSNMSPEDSSIYLCSASTDYGYTFGSGTRLTVV.

The chain carries TRBV18 and TRBJ2-1; 9 bases align to TRBD1. This CDR3 contains 15 residues. Trimming took 5 bases from V and 7 from J; bases not matched to a gene: 9. Germline V gives CDR1 KGHSH, CDR2 LQKENI. The CDR3 is CASSSLGQGDNEQFF. CDR3 nucleotide sequence: TGTGCCAGCTCATCATTGGGACAGGGAGATAATGAGCAGTTCTTC.

This clone was counted ten times or more. CDR3 loop: CASSGLAEFNEQFF. As DNA, the CDR3 is TGTGCCAGCAGTGGGCTAGCGGAATTCAATGAGCAGTTCTTC. This chain connects TRBV13 to TRBJ2-1; 7 positions match TRBD2. The CDR3 extends over 14 amino acids. Trimming cost V 6 bases and J 6 bases; bases outside gene matches: 8. The V gene's germline CDR1 is PRHDT and CDR2 FYEKMQ (reference sequence).

This clone was picked up a small number of times. This chain uses TRBV2 with TRBJ1-2; unclear D gene. The CDR3 contains 13 residues. V gave up 6 bases and J gave up 4 bases, with 12 bases separating them. CDR1 and CDR2 from the germline V gene are SNHLY and FYNNEI. CDR3 nucleotides: TGTGCCAGCAGCACTCCCGGTGGCTATGGCTACACCTTC. This translates into CASSTPGGYGYTF.

V and J are TRBV29-1 and TRBJ2-7; 13 bases line up with TRBD2. The germline gives CDR1 SQVTM, CDR2 ANQGSEA. After removal of 4 bases from V and 5 bases from J, the junction contained 5 bases not matched to a gene. This CDR3 has 14 amino acids. The CDR3 region has the DNA TGCAGCGTTGGGACTAGCGGGAGCTTAGACGAGCAGTACTTC. Encoded protein: CSVGTSGSLDEQYF.

The V call is TRBV7-2, the J call TRBJ1-2, with a possible D match to TRBD1 (5 bases). Between the trimmed V and J ends, which lost 3 bases and 3 bases, there was a span of 11 bases. This CDR3 has 14 amino acids. CDR1 and CDR2 (germline): SGHTA, FQGNSA. CDR3 bases: TGTGCCAGCAGCTTCGACAGTCAAGACTATGGCTACACCTTC. Protein sequence: CASSFDSQDYGYTF.

The rearrangement uses TRBV11-2 and TRBJ2-1, with D maybe TRBD2 (5 bases). The CDR3 length is 16 residues. The germline V and J ends were trimmed by 4 bases and 5 bases, with 18 bases remaining between them. In germline, CDR1 is SGHAT, CDR2 FQNNGV. Written as DNA, the CDR3 is TGTGCCAGCAGCTCCAGAGGGCTGAGCTGGGACAATGAGCAGTTCTTC. As protein: CASSSRGLSWDNEQFF. Together with reference TRBV11-2 and TRBJ2-1, the CDR3 gives the full variable domain: EAGVAQSPRYKIIEKRQSVAFWCNPISGHATLYWYQQILGQGPKLLIQFQNNGVVDDSQLPKDRFSAERLKGVDSTLKIQPAKLEDSAVYLCASSSRGLSWDNEQFFGPGTRLTVL.

This clone was detected only a few times. The chain links TRBV5-1 to TRBJ1-1; 7 nucleotides line up with TRBD1. The germline CDR1 and CDR2 sequences are SGHRS and YFSETQ. The V and J ends lost 3 bases and 4 bases, in that order; junction bases with no gene match: 12. This CDR3 has 16 residues. The DNA for the CDR3 is TGCGCCAGCAGCTACTCCCCGACAGGGAGAGGCACTGAAGCTTTCTTT. As protein: CASSYSPTGRGTEAFF.

The J gene is TRBJ1-3, the V gene TRBV6-5, with D unclear. The germline V gene encodes CDR1 MNHEY and CDR2 SVGAGI. Trimming took off 3 bases at V and 0 bases at J, with 12 bases between the two ends. The CDR3 length is 16 residues. DNA of the CDR3: TGTGCCAGCAGTTATGCGCCGTCCGTCTCTGGAAACACCATATATTTT. Translation: CASSYAPSVSGNTIYF.

The chain uses TRBV19 and TRBJ2-1; TRBD2 might be the D (6 bases). With 3 bases removed from V and 5 bases from J, the gap between germline ends came to 11 bases. The germline V gene has CDR1 LNHDA and CDR2 SQIVND (reference sequence). The CDR3 contains 14 residues. This CDR3 reads CASSILGGDNEQFF. In nucleotides, the CDR3 is TGTGCCAGTAGTATCTTGGGGGGTGACAATGAGCAGTTCTTC.

This clone came up once. The chain is built from TRBV4-3 and TRBJ1-2, with a tentative D call TRBD1 (5 bases). This CDR3 spans 13 amino acids. CDR1 is LGHNA and CDR2 is YSLEER in the germline V gene. V was trimmed by 3 bases and J by 0 bases, leaving 5 bases between them. Written as DNA, the CDR3 is TGCGCCAGCAGCCAGACAGCTAACTATGGCTACACCTTC. It is translated as CASSQTANYGYTF.

This clone was counted a few times. The chain is built from TRBV7-9 and TRBJ1-1; tentative D call: TRBD1 (5 bases). V dropped 7 bases and J dropped 8 bases, with 17 bases sitting between them. Germline V gene data show CDR1 as SEHNR and CDR2 as FQNEAQ (reference sequence). This CDR3 has 13 amino acids. The CDR3: CASIGRDLPEAFF. The DNA for the CDR3 is TGTGCCAGCATCGGCCGGGACTTACCAGAAGCTTTCTTT. Complete variable domain (other parts from reference TRBV7-9 and TRBJ1-1): DTGVSQNPRHKITKRGQNVTFRCDPISEHNRLYWYRQTLGQGPEFLTYFQNEAQLEKSRLLSDRFSAERPKGSFSTLEIQRTEQGDSAMYLCASIGRDLPEAFFGQGTRLTVV.

The chain has TRBV7-9 and TRBJ2-1; 10 nucleotides line up with TRBD2. Per the germline V gene, CDR1 is SEHNR and CDR2 is FQNEAQ (reference sequence). The CDR3 contains 18 residues. Trimming cost V 4 bases and J 0 bases; bases outside gene matches: 9. The CDR3 coding sequence is TGTGCCAGCAGCTCCCACCCTAGCGGGGGCATCTCCTACAATGAGCAGTTCTTC. Its protein is CASSSHPSGGISYNEQFF.

The chain recombines TRBV6-1 with TRBJ2-5; D is possibly TRBD1 (5 bases). The CDR3 has 17 residues. V was shortened by 0 bases and J by 3 bases, with 17 bases between the two germline ends. Germline V gene lookup returns CDR1 MNHNS and CDR2 SASEGT. Written as DNA, the CDR3 is TGTGCCAGCAGTGAAGCTATTAGGACACCGACCGAAGAGACCCAGTACTTC. Its translation is CASSEAIRTPTEETQYF.

V usage is TRBV15 and J usage is TRBJ1-4; D is unresolved. CDR1 and CDR2 (germline): LNHNV, YYDKDF (reference sequence). The CDR3 sequence is 13 residues long. Between the trimmed V and J ends, which lost 6 bases and 7 bases, there was a span of 12 bases. CDR3 in DNA: TGTGCCACCAGTGGAGGGTTGGGTGAAAAACTGTTTTTT. Protein: CATSGGLGEKLFF.

V usage is TRBV29-1 and J usage is TRBJ2-3; possibly TRBD1 for D (6 bases). The CDR3 contains 14 residues. The V and J ends lost 7 bases and 2 bases respectively, with 16 bases between them. In germline, CDR1 is SQVTM, CDR2 ANQGSEA. This chain's CDR3 is CSATPQGLTDTQYF. CDR3 coding DNA: TGCAGCGCCACCCCTCAGGGGCTCACAGATACGCAGTATTTT.

This sequence joins TRBV4-1 and TRBJ1-5, with D possibly matching TRBD1 (5 bases). The V end lost 0 bases, the J end lost 2 bases, and 17 bases lay between the germline ends. Germline V gives CDR1 MGHRA, CDR2 YSYEKL. This CDR3 has 18 residues. The CDR3 sequence: CASSQESTDKKGNQPQHF. CDR3 coding DNA: TGCGCCAGCAGCCAAGAGAGTACGGACAAGAAGGGCAATCAGCCCCAGCATTTT.

The chain links TRBV7-9 to TRBJ2-2; D might be TRBD2 (6 bases). V was trimmed by 1 base and J by 7 bases, leaving 19 bases between them. The CDR3 is 17 residues long. In germline, CDR1 is SEHNR, CDR2 FQNEAQ (reference sequence). DNA for the CDR3: TGTGCCAGCAGCTTAGGATCAAGAGGAGGGTTTCACGGGGAGCTGTTTTTT. It yields the protein CASSLGSRGGFHGELFF. Full variable domain (outside the CDR3, taken from reference TRBV7-9 and TRBJ2-2): DTGVSQNPRHKITKRGQNVTFRCDPISEHNRLYWYRQTLGQGPEFLTYFQNEAQLEKSRLLSDRFSAERPKGSFSTLEIQRTEQGDSAMYLCASSLGSRGGFHGELFFGEGSRLTVL.

The rearrangement links TRBV19 to TRBJ1-5; 7 nucleotides match TRBD1. Germline CDR1 is LNHDA and CDR2 is SQIVND (reference sequence). The CDR3 loop spans 15 amino acids. Unmatched junction bases numbered 5, after V lost 0 bases and J lost 6 bases. The CDR3 spells CASSIDRGPGQPQHF. The CDR3 DNA follows: TGTGCCAGTAGTATAGATAGGGGGCCCGGTCAGCCCCAGCATTTT.

This clone was counted only a few times. The DNA of the CDR3 is TGTGCCTGGAGTGTACAAACGATCCCCTATGGCTACACCTTC. It yields the protein CAWSVQTIPYGYTF. The chain couples TRBV30 to TRBJ1-2; no clear D gene. Between the trimmed V and J ends, which lost 0 bases and 4 bases, there was a span of 12 bases. The germline CDR1 and CDR2 sequences are GTSNPN and SVGIG (reference sequence). The CDR3 spans 14 residues.

The table lists this clone with a few counts. The chain combines TRBV9 with TRBJ2-2; the match to TRBD1 covers 7 bases. V shed 3 bases and J 7 bases; nucleotides not matched to a gene: 6. The CDR3 spans 14 residues. The germline gives CDR1 SGDLS, CDR2 YYNGEE. CDR3 nucleotides: TGTGCCAGCAGCGCATCGACAGGGATCGGGGAGCTGTTTTTT. Its protein product is CASSASTGIGELFF. Drawing the rest from reference TRBV9 and TRBJ2-2, the complete variable domain is DSGVTQTPKHLITATGQRVTLRCSPRSGDLSVYWYQQSLDQGLQFLIQYYNGEERAKGNILERFSAQQFPDLHSELNLSSLELGDSALYFCASSASTGIGELFFGEGSRLTVL.

The V and J genes are TRBV9 and TRBJ2-7; 7 bases are a match to TRBD2. Germline lookup yields CDR1 SGDLS and CDR2 YYNGEE. The CDR3 spans 12 residues. V shed 0 bases and J 9 bases; nucleotides not matched to a gene: 3. The CDR3 loop is CASSVGEGLQYF. The CDR3 DNA reads TGTGCCAGCAGCGTAGGGGAGGGACTGCAGTACTTC.

This clone was observed a handful of times. The rearrangement links TRBV19 to TRBJ2-5; 9 positions agree with TRBD2. This CDR3 region has 15 residues. Germline CDR1 and CDR2: LNHDA and SQIVND (reference sequence). Trimming removed 3 bases from V and 5 bases from J; junction bases left unmatched: 7. The CDR3 is CASSIQAGGWETQYF. CDR3 DNA sequence: TGTGCCAGTAGTATTCAGGCGGGAGGGTGGGAGACCCAGTACTTC.

The gene calls are TRBV9 and TRBJ2-3; D is perhaps TRBD2 (6 bases). CDR3 length: 18 residues. Looked up from germline, CDR1 is SGDLS and CDR2 is YYNGEE. V was clipped by 3 bases and J by 4 bases, with 24 bases between them. CDR3 in DNA: TGTGCCAGCAGCGCCTCGGGGGTAGCGGTTGGCGTAGCAGATACGCAGTATTTT. Its translation: CASSASGVAVGVADTQYF. Looking up the rest from reference TRBV9 and TRBJ2-3 gives the full variable domain: DSGVTQTPKHLITATGQRVTLRCSPRSGDLSVYWYQQSLDQGLQFLIQYYNGEERAKGNILERFSAQQFPDLHSELNLSSLELGDSALYFCASSASGVAVGVADTQYFGPGTRLTVL.

This sequence joins TRBV9 and TRBJ2-2, with TRBD2 matching over 12 bases. Germline CDR1 is SGDLS and CDR2 is YYNGEE. The junction had 5 bases not matched to a gene; V was cut back by 0 bases and J by 5 bases. The CDR3 has 17 residues. The CDR3 nucleotides are TGTGCCAGCAGCGTAGTGGCTAGCGGGAGGGAAACCGGGGAGCTGTTTTTT. Translation: CASSVVASGRETGELFF.

J is TRBJ1-6 and V is TRBV19; unclear D gene. CDR3 size: 13 residues. Germline V gene sequence: CDR1 LNHDA, CDR2 SQIVND (reference sequence). V lost 4 bases, J lost 7 bases, and 8 bases lay in between. As DNA, the CDR3 is TGTGCCAGTAGTAGACAAGGCAATTCACCCCTCCACTTT. This translates into CASSRQGNSPLHF.

The rearrangement uses TRBV4-1 and TRBJ2-7; D is possibly TRBD1 (6 bases). The V gene's germline CDR1 is MGHRA and CDR2 YSYEKL. CDR3 length equals 17 residues. V was clipped by 1 base and J by 2 bases, with 18 bases between them. CDR3 coding DNA: TGCGCCAGCAGCCAAGCCTACACGCAGGGGAACCCCTACGAGCAGTACTTC. This translates into CASSQAYTQGNPYEQYF.

V gene TRBV4-3 combines with J gene TRBJ2-1; TRBD2 matches at 9 bases. Trimming at V came to 5 bases and at J to 7 bases, leaving 12 bases not matched to a gene. The CDR3 covers 16 residues. Germline V lookup: CDR1 LGHNA, CDR2 YSLEER. The CDR3 region is CASSYLGGGGRNEQFF. The CDR3 DNA follows: TGCGCCAGCAGCTACCTAGGCGGGGGGGGCAGAAATGAGCAGTTCTTC.